This TCR beta chain came from a study of cytomegalovirus exposure and HLA in healthy donors. Generated by immunoSEQ multiplex PCR, the TCRdb table keeps only in-frame clones and is missing some. The sample comprises around 150,000 clones, around nine tenths of which are singletons, and about 2.2% rests with the top ten. CDR3 length equals 14 residues. The ends were cut back, 0 bases at V and 1 base at J, with 6 bases in the middle. Germline V lookup: CDR1 LGHNA, CDR2 YSLEER. Separate from the roughly 610-subject first cohort, the 120-subject validation cohort was the one that the donors belonged to. This chain uses TRBV4-3 with TRBJ1-2; no definite D call. The clonotype originates from a woman aged 18-29 years in good health and CMV-seronegative. The specimen was PBMCs. CDR3 sequence: CASSQDQDNYGYTF. The CDR3 DNA is TGCGCCAGCAGCCAAGACCAGGATAACTATGGCTACACCTTC.